This T cell receptor beta chain was recorded in a study of blood T cell repertoires in COVID-19. About the study: COVID-19 samples collected from the United States, Italy and Spain covered acute and convalescent phases. T cells, B-cell-depleted T cells, or PBMCs provided the cDNA or gDNA that served as material.

In the source study's methods: Researchers report that nucleated cell counts were estimated from reference gene primer amplification. The table came from immunoSEQ multiplex PCR; TCRdb's copy has only in-frame clones and leaves some out. For V, J and clone size, that table is used; D and trimming come from the DNA. The sample records 25,000 to 30,000 clones, 70% to 80% being singletons. The CDR3 contains 15 residues. Germline CDR1 and CDR2: SGHTA and FQGNSA. With V trimmed by 5 bases and J by 1 base, 5 bases remained unmatched. The chain uses TRBV7-2 and TRBJ2-3; 8 bases are shared with TRBD2. Sequenced input: peripheral blood. This clonotype was sampled from an older woman with acute or convalescent COVID-19. The CDR3 bases are TGTGCCAGCAGCCAGGGACTAGGGGGCACAGATACGCAGTATTTT. It specifies CASSQGLGGTDTQYF.